The entry below gives a single T cell receptor (beta chain) sequence along with its context. Antigen specificity is unknown. The sample is drawn from a study of T-cell memory formation after mild COVID-19. Study-wide results and limits: The CD4+ clones that contracted clustered mainly within CM and EM, and the CD8+ clones concentrated in EMRA.

V shed 4 bases and J shed 4 bases, with 13 bases lying between them. The CDR3 is 14 amino acids. Germline values: CDR1 SGHVS, CDR2 FQNEAQ. TCRdb reprocessed the 5' RACE reads with MiXCR, giving one entry per CDR3 protein. Among some 340,000 distinct CDR3 sequences listed, 10% to 15% were seen once. Sequencing used PBMCs or a T cell subset sorted from them (not recorded which). V gene TRBV7-8 combines with J gene TRBJ1-1; D is unclear. The sequence derives from a man in his late teens or twenties who had mild COVID-19 (a few samples of this study predate the infection). Cell type and time point are not known. The CDR3 DNA sequence: TGTGCCAGCAGCTCACAGTCCCCCCCCACTGAAGCTTTCTTT. Translating it yields CASSSQSPPTEAFF. The variable domain in full, with the rest retrieved from reference TRBV7-8 and TRBJ1-1, is GAGVSQSPRYKVAKRGQDVALRCDPISGHVSLFWYQQALGQGPEFLTYFQNEAQLDKSGLPSDRFFAERPEGSVSTLKIQRTQQEDSAVYLCASSSQSPPTEAFFGQGTRLTVV.